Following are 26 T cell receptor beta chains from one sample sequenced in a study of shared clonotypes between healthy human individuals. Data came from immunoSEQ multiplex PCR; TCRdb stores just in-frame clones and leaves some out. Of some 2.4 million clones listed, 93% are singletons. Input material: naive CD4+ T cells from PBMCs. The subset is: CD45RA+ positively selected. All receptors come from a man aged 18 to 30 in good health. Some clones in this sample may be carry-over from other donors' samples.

The CDR3 DNA sequence: TGCGCCAGCAGCCCGGGACTAGGGGAAGAGACCCAGTACTTC. This translates into CASSPGLGEETQYF. The chain couples TRBV5-1 to TRBJ2-5, with TRBD2 matching over 8 bases. Trimming cost V 4 bases and J 3 bases; bases outside gene matches: 5. Germline V gene lookup returns CDR1 SGHRS and CDR2 YFSETQ. The CDR3 totals 14 residues. Filled out from reference TRBV5-1 and TRBJ2-5, the complete variable domain reads KAGVTQTPRYLIKTRGQQVTLSCSPISGHRSVSWYQQTPGQGLQFLFEYFSETQRNKGNFPGRFSGRQFSNSRSEMNVSTLELGDSALYLCASSPGLGEETQYFGPGTRLLVL.

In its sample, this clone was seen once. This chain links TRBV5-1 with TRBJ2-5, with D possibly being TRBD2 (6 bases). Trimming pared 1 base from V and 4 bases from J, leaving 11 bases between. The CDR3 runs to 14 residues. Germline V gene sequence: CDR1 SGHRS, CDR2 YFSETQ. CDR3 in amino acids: CASSLYPGVETQYF. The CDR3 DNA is TGCGCCAGCAGCTTGTACCCGGGAGTAGAGACCCAGTACTTC.

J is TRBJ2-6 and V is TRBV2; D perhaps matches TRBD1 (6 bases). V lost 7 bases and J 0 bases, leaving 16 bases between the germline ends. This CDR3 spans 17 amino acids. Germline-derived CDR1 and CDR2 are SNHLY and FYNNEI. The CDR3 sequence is CASTLGQGSSGANVLTF. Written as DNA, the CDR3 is TGTGCCAGCACCCTTGGGCAGGGGAGCTCTGGGGCCAACGTCCTGACTTTC.

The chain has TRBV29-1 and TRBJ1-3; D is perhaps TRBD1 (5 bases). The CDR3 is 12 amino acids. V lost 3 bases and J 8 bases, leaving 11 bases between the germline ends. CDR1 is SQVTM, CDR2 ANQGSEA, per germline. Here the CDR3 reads CSVDRTTHTIYF. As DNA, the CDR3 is TGCAGCGTTGATCGGACAACTCACACCATATATTTT. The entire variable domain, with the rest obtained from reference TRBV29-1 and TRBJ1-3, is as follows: SAVISQKPSRDICQRGTSLTIQCQVDSQVTMMFWYRQQPGQSLTLIATANQGSEATYESGFVIDKFPISRPNLTFSTLTVSNMSPEDSSIYLCSVDRTTHTIYFGEGSWLTVV.

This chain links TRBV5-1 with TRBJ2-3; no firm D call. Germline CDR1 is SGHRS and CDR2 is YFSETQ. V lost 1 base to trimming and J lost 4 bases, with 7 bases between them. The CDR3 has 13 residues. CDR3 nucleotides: TGCGCCAGCAGCTTGATCGCGCCAGATACGCAGTATTTT. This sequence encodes CASSLIAPDTQYF.

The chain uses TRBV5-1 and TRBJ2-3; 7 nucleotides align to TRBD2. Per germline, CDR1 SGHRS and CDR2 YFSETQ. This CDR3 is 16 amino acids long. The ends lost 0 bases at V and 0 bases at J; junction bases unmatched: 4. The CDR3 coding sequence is TGCGCCAGCAGCTTGGTGGGTAGCGGGAGCACAGATACGCAGTATTTT. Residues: CASSLVGSGSTDTQYF.

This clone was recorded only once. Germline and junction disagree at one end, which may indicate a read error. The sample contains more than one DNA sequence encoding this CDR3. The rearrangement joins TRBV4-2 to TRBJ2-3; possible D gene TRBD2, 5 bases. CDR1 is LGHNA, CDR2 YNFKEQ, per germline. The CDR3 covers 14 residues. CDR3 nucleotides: TGTGCTAGCAGCGGAGTTGATGGTTCAGATACGCAGTATTTT. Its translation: CASSGVDGSDTQYF.

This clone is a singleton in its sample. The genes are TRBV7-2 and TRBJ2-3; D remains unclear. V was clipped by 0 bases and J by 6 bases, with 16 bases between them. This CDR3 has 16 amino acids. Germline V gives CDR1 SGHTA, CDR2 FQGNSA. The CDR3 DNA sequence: TGTGCCAGCAGCTTAGCCTACGGCGGAGTAGGGGATACGCAGTATTTT. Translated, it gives CASSLAYGGVGDTQYF.

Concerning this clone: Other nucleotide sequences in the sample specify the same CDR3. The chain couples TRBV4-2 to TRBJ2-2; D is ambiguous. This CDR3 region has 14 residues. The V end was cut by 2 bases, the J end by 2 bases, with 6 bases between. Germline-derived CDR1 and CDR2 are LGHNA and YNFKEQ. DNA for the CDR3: TGTGCCAGCAGCCAATCTGGAAACACCGGGGAGCTGTTTTTT. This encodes CASSQSGNTGELFF.

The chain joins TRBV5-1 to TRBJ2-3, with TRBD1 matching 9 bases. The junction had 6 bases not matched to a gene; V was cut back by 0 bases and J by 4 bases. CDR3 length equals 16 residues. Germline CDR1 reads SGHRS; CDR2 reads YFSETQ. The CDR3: CASSLARDRAADTQYF. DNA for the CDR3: TGCGCCAGCAGCTTGGCCAGGGACAGGGCGGCAGATACGCAGTATTTT.

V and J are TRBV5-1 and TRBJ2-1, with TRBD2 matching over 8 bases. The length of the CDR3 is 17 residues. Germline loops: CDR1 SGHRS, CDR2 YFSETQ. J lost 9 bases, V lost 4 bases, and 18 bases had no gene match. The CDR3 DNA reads TGCGCCAGCAGCAGTACGCCGGGACTAGGGTTTATCGCTGAGCAGTTCTTC. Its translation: CASSSTPGLGFIAEQFF.

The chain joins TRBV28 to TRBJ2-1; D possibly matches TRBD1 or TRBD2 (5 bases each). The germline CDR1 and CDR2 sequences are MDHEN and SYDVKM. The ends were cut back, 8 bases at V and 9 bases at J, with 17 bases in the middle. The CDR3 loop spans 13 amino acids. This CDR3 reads CASGDPSNSEQFF. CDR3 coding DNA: TGTGCCAGCGGGGACCCTAGTAATTCTGAGCAGTTCTTC. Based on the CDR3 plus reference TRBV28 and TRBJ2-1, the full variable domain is DVKVTQSSRYLVKRTGEKVFLECVQDMDHENMFWYRQDPGLGLRLIYFSYDVKMKEKGDIPEGYSVSREKKERFSLILESASTNQTSMYLCASGDPSNSEQFFGPGTRLTVL.

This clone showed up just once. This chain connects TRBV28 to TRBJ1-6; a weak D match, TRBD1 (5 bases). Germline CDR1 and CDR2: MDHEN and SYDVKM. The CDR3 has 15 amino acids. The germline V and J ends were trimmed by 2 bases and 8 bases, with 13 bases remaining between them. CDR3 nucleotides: TGTGCCAGCAGTTTAGGGGGACTACGGGATTCACCCCTCCACTTT. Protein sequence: CASSLGGLRDSPLHF. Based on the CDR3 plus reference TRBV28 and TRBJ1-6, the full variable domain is DVKVTQSSRYLVKRTGEKVFLECVQDMDHENMFWYRQDPGLGLRLIYFSYDVKMKEKGDIPEGYSVSREKKERFSLILESASTNQTSMYLCASSLGGLRDSPLHFGNGTRLTVT.

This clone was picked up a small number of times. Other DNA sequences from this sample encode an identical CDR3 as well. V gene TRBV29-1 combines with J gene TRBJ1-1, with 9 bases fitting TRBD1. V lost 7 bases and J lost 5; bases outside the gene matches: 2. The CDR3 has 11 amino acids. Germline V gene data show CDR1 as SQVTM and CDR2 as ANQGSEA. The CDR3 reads CSADRGTEAFF. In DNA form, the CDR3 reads TGCAGCGCGGACAGGGGAACTGAAGCTTTCTTT.

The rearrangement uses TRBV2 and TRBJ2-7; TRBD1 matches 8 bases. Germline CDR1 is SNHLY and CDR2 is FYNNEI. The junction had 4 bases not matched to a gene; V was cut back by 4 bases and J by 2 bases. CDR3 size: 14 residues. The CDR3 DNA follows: TGTGCCAGCAGTGGGAGGACAGGGCCCTACGAGCAGTACTTC. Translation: CASSGRTGPYEQYF. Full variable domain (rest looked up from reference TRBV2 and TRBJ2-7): EPEVTQTPSHQVTQMGQEVILRCVPISNHLYFYWYRQILGQKVEFLVSFYNNEISEKSEIFDDQFSVERPDGSNFTLKIRSTKLEDSAMYFCASSGRTGPYEQYFGPGTRLTVT.

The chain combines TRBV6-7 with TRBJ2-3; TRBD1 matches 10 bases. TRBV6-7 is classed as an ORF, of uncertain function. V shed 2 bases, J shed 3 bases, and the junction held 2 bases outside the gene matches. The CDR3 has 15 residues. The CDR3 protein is CASSYTGQGTDTQYF. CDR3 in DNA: TGTGCCAGCAGTTACACGGGACAGGGGACAGATACGCAGTATTTT.

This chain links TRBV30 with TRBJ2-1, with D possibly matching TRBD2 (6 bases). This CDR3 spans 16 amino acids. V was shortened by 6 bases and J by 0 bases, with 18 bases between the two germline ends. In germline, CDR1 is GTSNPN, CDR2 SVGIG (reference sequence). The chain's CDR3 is CACVGSGLSSYNEQFF. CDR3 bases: TGTGCCTGCGTGGGGAGCGGGCTTAGCTCCTACAATGAGCAGTTCTTC.

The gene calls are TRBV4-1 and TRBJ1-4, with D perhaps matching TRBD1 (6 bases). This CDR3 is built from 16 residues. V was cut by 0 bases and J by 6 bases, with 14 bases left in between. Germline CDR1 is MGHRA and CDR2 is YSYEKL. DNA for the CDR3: TGCGCCAGCAGCCAAGATCCCGGCAGGGGATATGAAAAACTGTTTTTT. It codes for CASSQDPGRGYEKLFF.

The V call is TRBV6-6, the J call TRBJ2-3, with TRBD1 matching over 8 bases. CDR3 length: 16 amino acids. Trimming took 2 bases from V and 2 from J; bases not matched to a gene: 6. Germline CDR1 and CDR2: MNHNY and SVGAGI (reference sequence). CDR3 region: CASSYVRQGSTDTQYF. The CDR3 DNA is TGTGCCAGCAGTTACGTACGACAGGGGTCCACAGATACGCAGTATTTT.

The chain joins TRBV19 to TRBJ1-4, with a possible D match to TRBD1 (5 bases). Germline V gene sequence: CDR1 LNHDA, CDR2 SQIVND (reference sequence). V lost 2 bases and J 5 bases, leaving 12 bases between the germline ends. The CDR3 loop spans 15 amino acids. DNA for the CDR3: TGTGCCAGTAGTATAAGGCAGGGACGGAATGAAAAACTGTTTTTT. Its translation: CASSIRQGRNEKLFF.

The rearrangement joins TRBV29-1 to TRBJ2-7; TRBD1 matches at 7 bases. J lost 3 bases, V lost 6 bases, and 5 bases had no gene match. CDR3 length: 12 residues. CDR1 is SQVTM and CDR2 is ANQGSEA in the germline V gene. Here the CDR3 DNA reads TGCAGCGTGGGGGACAGATTCTACGAGCAGTACTTC. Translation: CSVGDRFYEQYF.

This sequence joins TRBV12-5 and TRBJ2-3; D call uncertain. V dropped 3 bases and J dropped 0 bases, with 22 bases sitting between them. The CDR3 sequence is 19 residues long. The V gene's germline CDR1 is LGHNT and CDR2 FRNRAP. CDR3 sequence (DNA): TGTGCTAGTGGTTTCCGCCCTAGGATGGGGATACGTAGCACAGATACGCAGTATTTT. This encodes CASGFRPRMGIRSTDTQYF.

The CDR3 loop is CSVEGRATEAFF. CDR3 nucleotides: TGCAGCGTTGAAGGGAGGGCTACTGAAGCTTTCTTT. The J gene is TRBJ1-1, the V gene TRBV29-1; D not certain. CDR1 is SQVTM and CDR2 is ANQGSEA in the germline V gene. The V end was cut by 1 base, the J end by 5 bases, with 8 bases between. CDR3 length: 12 amino acids.

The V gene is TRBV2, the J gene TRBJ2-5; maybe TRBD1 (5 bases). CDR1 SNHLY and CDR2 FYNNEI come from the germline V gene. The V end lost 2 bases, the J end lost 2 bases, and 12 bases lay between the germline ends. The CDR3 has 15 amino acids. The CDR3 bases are TGTGCCAGCAGTGAACAGGGTGGTTTTCAAGAGACCCAGTACTTC. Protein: CASSEQGGFQETQYF. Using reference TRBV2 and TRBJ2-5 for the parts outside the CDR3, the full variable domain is EPEVTQTPSHQVTQMGQEVILRCVPISNHLYFYWYRQILGQKVEFLVSFYNNEISEKSEIFDDQFSVERPDGSNFTLKIRSTKLEDSAMYFCASSEQGGFQETQYFGPGTRLLVL.

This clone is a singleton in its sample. The CDR3 reads CASSSGTESSYEQYF. The CDR3 region has the DNA TGTGCCAGCAGCTCAGGGACGGAAAGCTCCTACGAGCAGTACTTC. The V gene is TRBV11-3, the J gene TRBJ2-7, with D perhaps assigned TRBD1 or TRBD2 (5 bases each). The germline V and J ends were trimmed by 4 bases and 0 bases, with 13 bases remaining between them. This CDR3 has 15 amino acids. In germline, CDR1 is SGHNT, CDR2 YENEEA.

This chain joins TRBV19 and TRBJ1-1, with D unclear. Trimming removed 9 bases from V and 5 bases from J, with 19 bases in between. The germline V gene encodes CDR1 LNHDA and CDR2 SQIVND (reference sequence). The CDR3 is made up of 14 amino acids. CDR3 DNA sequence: TGTGCCAGCAACCGAGGGTGGCTTAAGACTGAAGCTTTCTTT. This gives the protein CASNRGWLKTEAFF. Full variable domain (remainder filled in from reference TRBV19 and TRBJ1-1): DGGITQSPKYLFRKEGQNVTLSCEQNLNHDAMYWYRQDPGQGLRLIYYSQIVNDFQKGDIAEGYSVSREKKESFPLTVTSAQKNPTAFYLCASNRGWLKTEAFFGQGTRLTVV.